The 13 T cell receptor beta chains reported below all come from one sample, sequenced in a study of cytomegalovirus exposure and HLA in healthy donors. Researchers ran the PCR with 60 Vbeta and 13 Jbeta primers. Assay: immunoSEQ multiplex PCR; the TCRdb copy retains only in-frame clones and omits some. The profile shows approximately 190,000 clones, approximately 80% of them singletons. Sequencing was done on a sample of PBMCs. These receptors all come from a woman between 18 and 30 years old in good health and CMV-seropositive.

This chain connects TRBV20-1 to TRBJ1-2; 7 bases agree with TRBD1. CDR1 and CDR2 (germline): DFQATT, SNEGSKA (reference sequence). The CDR3 length is 11 residues. Germline trimming cut 3 bases from V and 7 bases from J; bases unmatched to any gene: 2. CDR3 coding DNA: TGCAGTGCTAGCTACAGGGGTGGCTACACCTTC. Its protein is CSASYRGGYTF.

The chain couples TRBV2 to TRBJ2-1; 12 nucleotides line up with TRBD2. The V gene end was trimmed by 4 bases and the J gene end by 6 bases; junction bases not matched to a gene: 7. Germline V gene data show CDR1 as SNHLY and CDR2 as FYNNEI. CDR3 length: 16 amino acids. The CDR3 spells CASSVPSGGDGNEQFF. The CDR3, as DNA: TGTGCCAGCAGTGTCCCTAGCGGGGGGGATGGCAATGAGCAGTTCTTC.

The chain joins TRBV6-6 to TRBJ1-5, with D perhaps matching TRBD1 (5 bases). The CDR3 is made up of 16 amino acids. Germline V CDR1 and CDR2: MNHNY, SVGAGI (reference sequence). The germline V and J ends were trimmed by 0 bases and 10 bases, with 19 bases remaining between them. CDR3 in amino acids: CASSYSPDSLGGPQHF. DNA of the CDR3: TGTGCCAGCAGTTACTCTCCGGACTCCCTGGGGGGACCCCAGCATTTT.

The CDR3 loop is CASSWGYGGGSYEQYF. In nucleotides, the CDR3 is TGTGCCAGCAGCTGGGGCTATGGCGGGGGTTCCTACGAGCAGTACTTC. The chain joins TRBV5-6 to TRBJ2-7; TRBD2 matches 7 bases. Germline V lookup: CDR1 SGHDT, CDR2 YYEEEE. Trimming took 3 bases from V and 1 from J; bases not matched to a gene: 10. The CDR3 sequence is 16 residues long.

The V call is TRBV7-9, the J call TRBJ1-4; D possibly corresponds to TRBD1 (6 bases). CDR3 length: 17 residues. Trimming took 5 bases from V and 2 from J, leaving 18 bases between them. Looked up from germline, CDR1 is SEHNR and CDR2 is FQNEAQ (reference sequence). DNA of the CDR3: TGTGCCAGCAGCCGGGCTCGCGGGGGCCGGACTAATGAAAAACTGTTTTTT. Its protein is CASSRARGGRTNEKLFF.

Only a few counts were recorded for this clone. The CDR3 region is CASSKGQGLTGELFF. The CDR3 DNA sequence: TGTGCCAGTAGTAAAGGACAGGGACTCACCGGGGAGCTGTTTTTT. V gene TRBV19 combines with J gene TRBJ2-2, with TRBD1 matching over 8 bases. CDR3 length: 15 residues. Germline V gene sequence: CDR1 LNHDA, CDR2 SQIVND (reference sequence). Trimming removed 4 bases from V and 4 bases from J; junction bases left unmatched: 5.

The gene calls are TRBV18 and TRBJ2-3, with D perhaps matching TRBD1 (6 bases). Trimming removed 4 bases from V and 1 base from J, with 9 bases in between. This CDR3 has 14 amino acids. Germline lookup yields CDR1 KGHSH and CDR2 LQKENI. The CDR3 DNA follows: TGTGCCAGCTCACTCGGACAGCGCACAGATACGCAGTATTTT. It translates to CASSLGQRTDTQYF.

This chain links TRBV6-1 with TRBJ1-2; D gene unclear. With 0 bases removed from V and 8 bases from J, the gap between germline ends came to 10 bases. The CDR3 contains 13 residues. CDR1 is MNHNS, CDR2 SASEGT, per germline. Here the CDR3 reads CASSEARSGGYTF. In DNA form, the CDR3 reads TGTGCCAGCAGTGAAGCCCGGAGTGGGGGCTACACCTTC.

As concerns this clone: Its ends do not fully match the called genes, so a read error is possible. The V gene is TRBV30, the J gene TRBJ2-3, with D uncertain. The CDR3 spans 11 residues. Germline loops: CDR1 GTSNPN, CDR2 SVGIG (reference sequence). CDR3: CARRSADTQYF. CDR3 bases: TGTGCCCGGAGAAGCGCAGATACGCAGTATTTT.

This rearrangement joins TRBV30 to TRBJ2-7; 7 positions agree with TRBD1. The CDR3 has 14 residues. Germline V CDR1 and CDR2: GTSNPN, SVGIG (reference sequence). J lost 2 bases, V lost 0 bases, and 4 bases had no gene match. In DNA form, the CDR3 reads TGTGCCTGGAGTGTACCTACAGGGGCCTACGAGCAGTACTTC. It encodes CAWSVPTGAYEQYF.

This chain links TRBV28 with TRBJ1-2; no definite D call. Trimming took off 6 bases at V and 4 bases at J, with 9 bases between the two ends. The CDR3 runs to 12 residues. CDR1 MDHEN and CDR2 SYDVKM come from the germline V gene. This CDR3 reads CASRSAIYGYTF. The CDR3 DNA reads TGTGCCAGCAGATCCGCGATCTATGGCTACACCTTC.

This clone showed up just once. This chain links TRBV20-1 with TRBJ1-4; weak D call: TRBD1 (5 bases). V was shortened by 5 bases and J by 8 bases, with 9 bases between the two germline ends. CDR1 is DFQATT and CDR2 is SNEGSKA in the germline V gene (reference sequence). CDR3 length equals 11 residues. The CDR3 here is CSARKGEKLFF. The DNA of the CDR3 is TGCAGTGCTCGTAAGGGGGAAAAACTGTTTTTT.

The sample holds one count of this clone. V usage is TRBV6-5 and J usage is TRBJ2-7, with 7 bases lining up with TRBD1. V gave up 6 bases and J gave up 6 bases; unmatched junction bases: 8. Germline lookup yields CDR1 MNHEY and CDR2 SVGAGI. The CDR3 is 13 amino acids. In DNA form, the CDR3 reads TGTGCCAGCAGGACAGGGTTGGGGCTCGAGCAGTACTTC. The encoded protein is CASRTGLGLEQYF.